A single TCR beta chain is shown here with its context. The antigen remains undetermined. The junction departs from germline at one end; a sequencing error may be responsible. Researchers generated TCR beta cDNA from about 500 ng of total RNA, relying on a constant-region primer. Libraries of TCR beta came from three nested multiplex PCR rounds with slightly modified ARM-PCR. The two initial PCR rounds, around 11 cycles each, used TRBV1-TRBV30 forward and C-beta reverse primers. TCRdb passed the multiplex PCR reads through MiXCR, listing each CDR3 protein once. Of about 320,000 distinct CDR3 sequences in the sample, 58% were seen once. The authors took blood RNA from unsorted whole blood and also extracted germline DNA. The source of the sample is a study of tumor-infiltrating lymphocytes in primary liver carcinoma. The study, taken as a whole, reports: Lesser overlap characterized tumor-adjacent and tumor-blood pairs relative to tumor region pairs. A significantly higher top-250-clone fraction was found in tumors than in blood (p = 0.039).

This CDR3 is built from 13 residues. Germline loops: CDR1 SGHAT, CDR2 FQNNGV. This sequence originates from a woman aged 25 to 39 with primary liver carcinoma and hepatitis B virus infection. V usage is TRBV11-2 and J usage is TRBJ2-7; 7 nucleotides line up with TRBD2. Specimen: peripheral blood. CDR3 DNA sequence: TGTACCAGCAGTATGGGACTATCCTACGAGCAGTACTTC. This codes for CTSSMGLSYEQYF.